Presented here are 13 T cell receptor beta chains from one specimen sequenced in a study of T cell changes during pregnancy in multiple sclerosis. TCRdb keeps only in-frame clones here, not all; method: immunoSEQ multiplex PCR. The table lists more than 55,000 clones, 85% to 95% of them singletons. The specimen was CD8+ T cells from peripheral blood mononuclear cells, collected in the third trimester of pregnancy. The receptors were sampled from a female donor with multiple sclerosis, enrolled in a pregnancy study.

The gene calls are TRBV4-1 and TRBJ2-7; 9 bases map to TRBD2. The CDR3 is 16 amino acids. CDR1 and CDR2 from the germline V gene are MGHRA and YSYEKL. V lost 0 bases, J lost 6 bases, and 9 bases stayed unmatched. This CDR3 is CASSQDWEAGGLEQYF. CDR3 DNA sequence: TGCGCCAGCAGCCAAGATTGGGAGGCGGGAGGGCTCGAGCAGTACTTC.

This rearrangement joins TRBV5-4 to TRBJ2-6; TRBD1 agrees at 9 bases. CDR3 size: 18 residues. Germline assignment: CDR1 SGHNT and CDR2 YYREEE (reference sequence). The V segment lost 3 bases and the J segment 0 bases; nucleotides outside the gene matches: 7. CDR3 sequence reads: CASSSLGTGISGANVLTF. CDR3 nucleotides: TGTGCCAGCAGCTCCCTCGGGACAGGGATCTCTGGGGCCAACGTCCTGACTTTC.

The chain's CDR3 is CASSYGLAGVSQETQYF. CDR3 nucleotide sequence: TGCGCCAGCAGCTATGGACTAGCGGGAGTTTCTCAAGAGACCCAGTACTTC. The chain recombines TRBV5-1 with TRBJ2-5; 13 bases line up with TRBD2. The CDR3 length is 17 residues. After removal of 3 bases from V and 2 bases from J, the junction contained 7 bases not matched to a gene. Germline values: CDR1 SGHRS, CDR2 YFSETQ.

This chain links TRBV19 with TRBJ2-7, with D perhaps TRBD1 (6 bases). This CDR3 has 15 amino acids. Germline V CDR1 and CDR2: LNHDA, SQIVND (reference sequence). V lost 2 bases and J 3 bases, leaving 14 bases between the germline ends. CDR3: CASSIQGHWDYEQYF. CDR3 DNA sequence: TGTGCCAGTAGTATACAGGGGCATTGGGACTACGAGCAGTACTTC.

The chain carries TRBV18 and TRBJ2-1, with 10 bases matching TRBD2. Germline CDR1 reads KGHSH; CDR2 reads LQKENI. This CDR3 is 15 amino acids long. V lost 5 bases to trimming and J lost 7 bases; unmatched junction nucleotides: 8. The CDR3 loop reads CASSMFRTSGNEQFF. DNA for the CDR3: TGTGCCAGCTCAATGTTTAGGACTAGCGGAAATGAGCAGTTCTTC.

The gene calls are TRBV11-2 and TRBJ1-2, with 9 bases identical to TRBD1. The trim removed 3 bases at V and 3 bases at J, leaving 5 bases unmatched. This CDR3 is built from 15 residues. Germline V gives CDR1 SGHAT, CDR2 FQNNGV. CDR3 residues: CASSLDRGLYYGYTF. In DNA, the CDR3 is TGTGCCAGCAGCTTGGACAGGGGCCTCTACTATGGCTACACCTTC.

In its sample, this clone was seen once. CDR3 nucleotide sequence: TGTGCCAGCAGCTTGGGGGCCTCCTACGAGCAGTACTTC. It codes for CASSLGASYEQYF. The chain combines TRBV5-5 with TRBJ2-7; no firm D call. The CDR3 loop spans 13 amino acids. The germline V gene has CDR1 SGHKS and CDR2 YYEKEE (reference sequence). V was trimmed by 0 bases and J by 0 bases, leaving 4 bases between them.

This chain joins TRBV4-1 and TRBJ1-2, with a possible D match to TRBD1 (5 bases). Trimming left V 2 bases short and J 4 bases short, with 20 bases between. Per the germline V gene, CDR1 is MGHRA and CDR2 is YSYEKL. The CDR3 has 17 amino acids. CDR3 protein: CASSQTYGGDLSYGYTF. The CDR3 nucleotides are TGCGCCAGCAGCCAAACTTATGGAGGGGATCTAAGCTATGGCTACACCTTC.

This clone occurred once. The junction and the germline gene differ at one end; a read error may be behind it. The CDR3, as DNA: TGTGCTAGCAGCCCCAAACGACAGGTAGCCATAGTCCAAGAGACCCAGTACTTC. It encodes CASSPKRQVAIVQETQYF. The J gene is TRBJ2-5, the V gene TRBV7-7, with D maybe TRBD1 (6 bases). The CDR3 sequence is 18 residues long. Per germline, CDR1 SSHAT and CDR2 FNYEAQ (reference sequence).

The chain recombines TRBV5-1 with TRBJ1-2, with TRBD1 matching 11 bases. V lost 3 bases and J lost 8; bases outside the gene matches: 9. The germline CDR1 and CDR2 sequences are SGHRS and YFSETQ. The CDR3 spans 15 residues. CDR3 DNA: TGCGCCAGCAGCTCCTTGGGACAGGGGGTCGACGGCTACACCTTC. It yields the protein CASSSLGQGVDGYTF. Combining the CDR3 with reference TRBV5-1 and TRBJ1-2 gives the whole variable domain KAGVTQTPRYLIKTRGQQVTLSCSPISGHRSVSWYQQTPGQGLQFLFEYFSETQRNKGNFPGRFSGRQFSNSRSEMNVSTLELGDSALYLCASSSLGQGVDGYTFGSGTRLTVV.

The CDR3 here is CASSATGPDPGELFF. In nucleotides, the CDR3 is TGTGCCAGCAGTGCGACAGGGCCTGATCCCGGGGAGCTGTTTTTT. The chain couples TRBV6-5 to TRBJ2-2, with TRBD1 matching 7 bases. This CDR3 contains 15 residues. V was pared by 5 bases and J by 6 bases, with 9 bases of the junction left unmatched. Germline V gene sequence: CDR1 MNHEY, CDR2 SVGAGI.

This clone is a singleton in its sample. The CDR3 sequence: CSVESELTLQETQYF. CDR3 in DNA: TGCAGCGTTGAAAGCGAGTTAACCCTCCAAGAGACCCAGTACTTC. The rearrangement uses TRBV29-1 and TRBJ2-5, with unresolved D. The germline CDR1 and CDR2 sequences are SQVTM and ANQGSEA. The CDR3 totals 15 residues. V shed 2 bases and J shed 1 base, with 14 bases lying between them.

The gene calls are TRBV7-9 and TRBJ2-3; D unclear. CDR1 is SEHNR, CDR2 FQNEAQ, per germline (reference sequence). The CDR3 loop spans 15 amino acids. With 3 bases removed from V and 2 bases from J, the gap between germline ends came to 12 bases. The chain's CDR3 is CASSLGTAYTDTQYF. The CDR3 DNA is TGTGCCAGCAGCTTGGGCACGGCCTACACAGATACGCAGTATTTT.